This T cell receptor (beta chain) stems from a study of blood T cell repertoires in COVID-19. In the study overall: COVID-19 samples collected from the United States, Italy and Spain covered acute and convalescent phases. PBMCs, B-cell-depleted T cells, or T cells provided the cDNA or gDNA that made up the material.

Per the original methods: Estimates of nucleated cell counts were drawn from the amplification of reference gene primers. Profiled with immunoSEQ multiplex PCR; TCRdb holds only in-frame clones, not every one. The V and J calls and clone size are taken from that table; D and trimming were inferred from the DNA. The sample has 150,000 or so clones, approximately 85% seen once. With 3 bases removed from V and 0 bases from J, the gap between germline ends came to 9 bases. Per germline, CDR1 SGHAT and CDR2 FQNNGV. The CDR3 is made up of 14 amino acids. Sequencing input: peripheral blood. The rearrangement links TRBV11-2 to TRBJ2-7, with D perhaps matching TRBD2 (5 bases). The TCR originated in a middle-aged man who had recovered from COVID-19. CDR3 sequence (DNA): TGTGCCAGCAGCTTGAACGGGAACTCCTACGAGCAGTACTTC. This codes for CASSLNGNSYEQYF.